This TCR beta chain was found in a study of long-term antiretroviral therapy in people with HIV. About the research overall: Specimens dating back about a decade before the 2015 immediate-ART recommendation are the oldest included.

Run at survey level, the immunoSEQ assay was version v3.0. Assay: immunoSEQ multiplex PCR; the TCRdb copy retains only in-frame clones and omits some. The sample carries roughly 15,000 clones, 65% to 80% recorded once. The V end lost 6 bases, the J end lost 5 bases, and 4 bases lay between the germline ends. The CDR3 spans 10 residues. The germline V gene has CDR1 SEHNR and CDR2 FQNEAQ (reference sequence). As to this clone: No antigen is known for it.

Whole-study results and caveats: Clonal populations expanded prior to ART predominated within the repertoire at all time points. ART adherence, viral resistance and therapy changes were undocumented. Controls exceeded HIV repertoires in CDR3 length range.

The TCR sequence derives from a man aged 35 to 55 with HIV. V and J are TRBV7-9 and TRBJ2-5; D unclear. Sample: unsorted PBMCs, taken 3.1 years after starting antiretroviral therapy. CDR3 in amino acids: CASRGETQYF. CDR3 coding DNA: TGTGCCAGCAGAGGGGAGACCCAGTACTTC. The full variable domain, rest sourced from reference TRBV7-9 and TRBJ2-5, is DTGVSQNPRHKITKRGQNVTFRCDPISEHNRLYWYRQTLGQGPEFLTYFQNEAQLEKSRLLSDRFSAERPKGSFSTLEIQRTEQGDSAMYLCASRGETQYFGPGTRLLVL.